This passage covers 18 T cell receptor beta chains from one sample sequenced in a study of molecular identifiers for immune sequencing clone quantification. A single record per CDR3 protein comes from TCRdb applying MiXCR to the PCR reads. The table lists roughly 100,000 distinct CDR3 sequences, less than 35% of them singletons, with about 9.1% in the top ten. Sequencing input: naive CD8+ T cells from blood, with Jurkat cell RNA spiked in. Subset in this sample: FACS-sorted CD8+CD4-CCR7+CD45RA+ naive T cells. Source of these receptors: a human donor in good health. Some libraries in this study had Jurkat cell RNA spiked in.

This clonotype turned up a few times. The chain joins TRBV28 to TRBJ2-5; no definite D call. There are 14 residues in the CDR3. Trimming removed 5 bases at V and 1 base at J, with 11 bases between. The germline V gene encodes CDR1 MDHEN and CDR2 SYDVKM. Here the CDR3 DNA reads TGTGCCAGCAGTAACCTAGGGATCCAAGAGACCCAGTACTTC. Its translation: CASSNLGIQETQYF.

There are many counts of this clonotype. The chain carries TRBV4-1 and TRBJ1-3, with D tentatively TRBD1 (6 bases). CDR3 length: 15 amino acids. Germline values: CDR1 MGHRA, CDR2 YSYEKL. V was clipped by 1 base and J by 1 base, with 8 bases between them. The CDR3 coding sequence is TGCGCCAGCAGCCAAGCCGGACAGTCTGGAAACACCATATATTTT. This sequence encodes CASSQAGQSGNTIYF.

With regard to this clonotype: The junction departs from germline at one end; a sequencing error may be responsible. J is TRBJ2-7 and V is TRBV5-4; D is unresolved. The V gene's germline CDR1 is SGHNT and CDR2 YYREEE (reference sequence). This CDR3 has 13 residues. Written as DNA, the CDR3 is TGTGCAAGCAGCTTGGATGGGCGAATCGAGCAGTACTTC. Encoded protein: CASSLDGRIEQYF.

V is TRBV2 and J is TRBJ1-2, with TRBD1 matching over 9 bases. The CDR3 contains 14 residues. Germline CDR1 and CDR2: SNHLY and FYNNEI. The V and J ends lost 6 bases and 8 bases, in that order; junction bases with no gene match: 10. CDR3 in DNA: TGTGCCAGCAGAGGACCGGGACAGGGTATAGGCTACACCTTC. It yields the protein CASRGPGQGIGYTF.

The gene calls are TRBV12-3 or TRBV12-4 and TRBJ1-2; no reliable D call. CDR3 length: 14 residues. V was shortened by 1 base and J by 7 bases, with 13 bases between the two germline ends. In DNA form, the CDR3 reads TGTGCCAGCAGTTTAGGGACGGCGCTACGTGGCTACACCTTC. It specifies CASSLGTALRGYTF.

The CDR3 sequence is CSATVNTEAFF. CDR3 nucleotides: TGCAGTGCCACCGTTAACACTGAAGCTTTCTTT. This chain uses TRBV20-1 with TRBJ1-1; D remains unclear. This CDR3 is built from 11 residues. CDR1 is DFQATT, CDR2 SNEGSKA, per germline (reference sequence). V lost 6 bases, J lost 2 bases, and 7 bases lay in between.

This clonotype was counted at least ten times. The chain is built from TRBV15 and TRBJ1-4; D gene ambiguous. Trimming removed 3 bases from V and 7 bases from J, with 24 bases in between. Germline V gene data show CDR1 as LNHNV and CDR2 as YYDKDF (reference sequence). CDR3 length: 18 residues. As DNA, the CDR3 is TGTGCCACCAGCAGCCCTCATGAGTCCGGGGTGGTTAGTGAAAAACTGTTTTTT. This gives the protein CATSSPHESGVVSEKLFF.

About this clonotype itself: Relative to the germline gene, one junction end is altered; a read error may explain this. The chain couples TRBV9 to TRBJ2-7, with TRBD2 matching over 7 bases. Germline-derived CDR1 and CDR2 are SGDLS and YYNGEE. The CDR3 extends over 14 amino acids. CDR3 residues: CASSPAGSNYEQYF. Here the CDR3 DNA reads TGTGCTAGCAGCCCAGCGGGATCTAACTACGAGCAGTACTTC.

This clonotype was seen only a few times. The V and J genes are TRBV6-2 or TRBV6-3 and TRBJ2-3; possible D gene TRBD2, 5 bases. CDR3 length: 12 amino acids. Germline assignment: CDR1 MNHEY and CDR2 SVGEGT. Trimming left V 7 bases short and J 6 bases short, with 11 bases between. CDR3 DNA: TGTGCCAGCACCGATATAGCGGATACGCAGTATTTT. Protein product: CASTDIADTQYF.

This clonotype came up a few times. The chain joins TRBV15 to TRBJ1-4; 9 nucleotides agree with TRBD1. The germline CDR1 and CDR2 sequences are LNHNV and YYDKDF (reference sequence). The CDR3 length is 14 residues. The V gene end was trimmed by 3 bases and the J gene end by 4 bases; junction bases not matched to a gene: 0. CDR3 loop: CATSRGQGNEKLFF. Written as DNA, the CDR3 is TGTGCCACCAGCAGGGGACAGGGTAATGAAAAACTGTTTTTT.

Note on this clonotype: As the CDR3 is not closed by the conserved phenylalanine or tryptophan, this likely results from a read error. V is TRBV5-6 and J is TRBJ2-3; D remains unclear. The germline V gene has CDR1 SGHDT and CDR2 YYEEEE. The CDR3 spans 13 residues. Trimming cost V 4 bases and J 6 bases, with 12 bases left between them. As DNA, the CDR3 is TGTGCCAGCAGCGGGGATACGTCCGATACGCAGTATCTT. It yields the protein CASSGDTSDTQYL.

This clonotype was counted a single time. The chain combines TRBV29-1 with TRBJ2-5; D may be TRBD2 (5 bases). The germline V gene has CDR1 SQVTM and CDR2 ANQGSEA. The V gene lost 3 bases and the J gene lost 3 bases, with 17 bases spanning the gap. The CDR3 loop spans 15 amino acids. The CDR3 spells CSVEDGWRLKETQYF. The DNA of the CDR3 is TGCAGCGTTGAGGATGGCTGGAGGCTCAAAGAGACCCAGTACTTC.

This clonotype was counted many times. V gene TRBV12-3 or TRBV12-4 combines with J gene TRBJ2-3, with 10 bases fitting TRBD2. The CDR3 is made up of 16 amino acids. The V and J ends lost 6 bases and 5 bases, in that order; junction bases with no gene match: 11. As DNA, the CDR3 is TGTGCCAGCAGGTGGAGGACTAGCGGAGCGAGAGATACGCAGTATTTT. It translates to CASRWRTSGARDTQYF.

Points on this clonotype: A clone one base away is much larger, so this may be a read error. This CDR3 fails to terminate in the conserved phenylalanine or tryptophan, so it likely reflects a read error. In nucleotides, the CDR3 is TGTGCCACCAGTGATCGACTAGCGGGAAAGGATACGCAGTATGTT. Translation gives CATSDRLAGKDTQYV. The genes are TRBV24-1 and TRBJ2-3; 11 bases line up with TRBD2. The CDR3 covers 15 residues. The trim removed 3 bases at V and 6 bases at J, leaving 4 bases unmatched. Germline CDR1 is KGHDR and CDR2 is SFDVKD.

The chain carries TRBV4-3 and TRBJ2-1, with D perhaps matching TRBD1 (6 bases). CDR1 and CDR2 from the germline V gene are LGHNA and YSLEER. The CDR3 is 16 amino acids. Trimming stripped 0 bases from V and 3 bases from J, with 12 bases between. The CDR3 bases are TGCGCCAGCAGCCAAGAAACTCAACAGGGCTACAATGAGCAGTTCTTC. Amino acid sequence: CASSQETQQGYNEQFF.

The rearrangement links TRBV20-1 to TRBJ1-4; a possible D gene is TRBD1 (5 bases). The CDR3 is 13 residues long. Germline V gene data show CDR1 as DFQATT and CDR2 as SNEGSKA (reference sequence). V was trimmed by 3 bases and J by 6 bases, leaving 11 bases between them. Here the CDR3 reads CSARQGLDEKLFF. The CDR3 nucleotides are TGCAGTGCTAGGCAGGGATTGGATGAAAAACTGTTTTTT.

About this clonotype: One junction end disagrees with the germline gene, perhaps due to a read error. The chain recombines TRBV5-1 with TRBJ1-5, with D perhaps matching TRBD1 (6 bases). The germline V gene has CDR1 SGHRS and CDR2 YFSETQ. The CDR3 loop spans 16 amino acids. CDR3 loop: CASGLVGGAGNQPQHF. CDR3 DNA sequence: TGCGCCAGCGGCTTGGTGGGGGGCGCGGGCAATCAGCCCCAGCATTTT.

Turning to this clonotype: This may arise from a read error, as a much more abundant clone is one base away. The V gene is TRBV6-5, the J gene TRBJ2-5; D remains ambiguous. The CDR3 has 12 amino acids. Germline V gene sequence: CDR1 MNHEY, CDR2 SVGAGI. Trimming took off 7 bases at V and 7 bases at J, with 13 bases between the two ends. The CDR3: CASKLGLGTQYF. Here the CDR3 DNA reads TGTGCCAGCAAGTTAGGGTTAGGGACCCAGTACTTC.